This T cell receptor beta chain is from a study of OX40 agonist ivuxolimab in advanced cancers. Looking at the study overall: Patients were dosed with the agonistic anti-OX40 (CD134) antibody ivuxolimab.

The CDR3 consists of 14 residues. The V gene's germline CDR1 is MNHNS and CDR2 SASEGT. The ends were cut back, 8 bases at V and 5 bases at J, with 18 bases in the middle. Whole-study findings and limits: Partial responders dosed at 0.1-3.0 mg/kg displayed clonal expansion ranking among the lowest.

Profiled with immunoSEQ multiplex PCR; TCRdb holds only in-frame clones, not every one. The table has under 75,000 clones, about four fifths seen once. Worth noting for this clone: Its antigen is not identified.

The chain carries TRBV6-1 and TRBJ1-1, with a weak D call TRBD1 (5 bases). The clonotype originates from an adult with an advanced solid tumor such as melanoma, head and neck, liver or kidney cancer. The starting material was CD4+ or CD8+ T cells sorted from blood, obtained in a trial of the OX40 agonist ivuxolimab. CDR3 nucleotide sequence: TGTGCCAGCGGGTTCCAGGGAAGAAGGACTGAAGCTTTCTTT. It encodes CASGFQGRRTEAFF.